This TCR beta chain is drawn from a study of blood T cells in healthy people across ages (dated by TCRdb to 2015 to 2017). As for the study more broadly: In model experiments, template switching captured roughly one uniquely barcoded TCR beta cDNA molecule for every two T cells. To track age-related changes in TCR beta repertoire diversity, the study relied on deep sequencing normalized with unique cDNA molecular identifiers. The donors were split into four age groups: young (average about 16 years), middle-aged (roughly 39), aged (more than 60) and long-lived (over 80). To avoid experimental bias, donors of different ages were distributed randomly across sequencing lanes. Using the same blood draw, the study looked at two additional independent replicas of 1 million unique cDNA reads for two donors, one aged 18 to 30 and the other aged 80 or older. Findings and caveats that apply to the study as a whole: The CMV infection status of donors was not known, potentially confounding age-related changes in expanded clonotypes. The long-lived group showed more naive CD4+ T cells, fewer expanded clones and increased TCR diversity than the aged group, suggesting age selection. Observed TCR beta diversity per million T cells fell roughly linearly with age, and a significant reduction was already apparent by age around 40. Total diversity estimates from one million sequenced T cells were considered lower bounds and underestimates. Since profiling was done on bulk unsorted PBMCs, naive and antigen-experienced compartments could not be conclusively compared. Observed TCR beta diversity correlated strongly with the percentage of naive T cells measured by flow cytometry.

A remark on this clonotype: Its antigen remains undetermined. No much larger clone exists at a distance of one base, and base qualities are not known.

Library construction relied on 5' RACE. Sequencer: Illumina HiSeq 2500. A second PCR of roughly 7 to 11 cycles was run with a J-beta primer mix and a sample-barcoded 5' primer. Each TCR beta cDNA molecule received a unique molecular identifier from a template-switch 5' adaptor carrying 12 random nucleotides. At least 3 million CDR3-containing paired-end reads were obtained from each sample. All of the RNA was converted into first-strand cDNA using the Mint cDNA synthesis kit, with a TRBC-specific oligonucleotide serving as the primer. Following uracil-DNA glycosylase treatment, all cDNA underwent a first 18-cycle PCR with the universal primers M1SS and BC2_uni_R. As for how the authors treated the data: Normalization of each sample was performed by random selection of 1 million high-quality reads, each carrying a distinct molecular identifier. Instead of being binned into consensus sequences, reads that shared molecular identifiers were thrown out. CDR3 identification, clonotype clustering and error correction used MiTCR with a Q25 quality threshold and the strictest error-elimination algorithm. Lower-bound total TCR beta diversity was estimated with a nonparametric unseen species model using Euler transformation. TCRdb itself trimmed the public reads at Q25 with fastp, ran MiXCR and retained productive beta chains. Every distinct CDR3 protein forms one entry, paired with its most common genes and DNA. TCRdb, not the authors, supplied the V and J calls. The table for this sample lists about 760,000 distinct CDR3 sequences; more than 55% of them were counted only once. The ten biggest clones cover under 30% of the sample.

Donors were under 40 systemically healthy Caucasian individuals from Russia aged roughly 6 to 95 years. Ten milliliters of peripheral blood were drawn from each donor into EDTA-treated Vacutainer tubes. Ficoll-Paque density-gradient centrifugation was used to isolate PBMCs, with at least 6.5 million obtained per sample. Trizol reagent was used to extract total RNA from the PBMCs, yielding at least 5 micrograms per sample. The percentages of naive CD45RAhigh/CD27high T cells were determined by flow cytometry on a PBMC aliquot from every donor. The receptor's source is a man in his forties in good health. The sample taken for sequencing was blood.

The CDR3 protein is CASSLVEGAYEQYF. The nucleotide sequence reads TGTGCCAGCAGCTTAGTAGAGGGGGCCTACGAGCAGTACTTC. The chain employs TRBV7-2 and TRBJ2-7, with TRBD1 as a weak D call on 6 bases. The V end loses 1 base and the J end loses 2 bases, and a stretch of 9 bases separates them. Reading the germline V gene gives CDR1 SGHTA and CDR2 FQGNSA. Taken from cysteine to phenylalanine, the CDR3 has 14 residues. CDR3 DNA is the only sequence kept; it has 42 bases, read in frame from the first base.